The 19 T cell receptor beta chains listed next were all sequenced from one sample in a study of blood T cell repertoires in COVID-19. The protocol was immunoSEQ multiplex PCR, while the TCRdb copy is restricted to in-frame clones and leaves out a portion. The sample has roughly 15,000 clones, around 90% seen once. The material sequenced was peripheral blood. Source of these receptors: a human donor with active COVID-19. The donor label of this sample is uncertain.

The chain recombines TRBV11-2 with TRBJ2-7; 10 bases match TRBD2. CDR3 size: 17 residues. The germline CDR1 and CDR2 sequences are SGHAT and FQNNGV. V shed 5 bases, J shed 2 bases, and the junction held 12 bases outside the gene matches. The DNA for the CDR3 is TGTGCCAGCAGCGACTCCTCCAGCGGGGGGGCCCCCTACGAGCAGTACTTC. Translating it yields CASSDSSSGGAPYEQYF.

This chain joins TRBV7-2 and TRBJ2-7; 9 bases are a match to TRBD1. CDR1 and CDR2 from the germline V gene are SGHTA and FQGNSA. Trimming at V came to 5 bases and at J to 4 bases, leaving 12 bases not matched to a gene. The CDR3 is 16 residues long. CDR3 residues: CASSQGSGTGFYEQYF. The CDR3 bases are TGTGCCAGCAGCCAGGGATCCGGGACAGGGTTTTACGAGCAGTACTTC.

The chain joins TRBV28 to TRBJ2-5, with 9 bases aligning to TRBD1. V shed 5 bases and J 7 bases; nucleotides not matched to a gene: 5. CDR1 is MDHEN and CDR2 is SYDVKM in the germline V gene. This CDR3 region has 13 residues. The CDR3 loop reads CASSRDREGTQYF. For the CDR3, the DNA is TGTGCCAGCAGTCGGGACAGGGAAGGGACCCAGTACTTC.

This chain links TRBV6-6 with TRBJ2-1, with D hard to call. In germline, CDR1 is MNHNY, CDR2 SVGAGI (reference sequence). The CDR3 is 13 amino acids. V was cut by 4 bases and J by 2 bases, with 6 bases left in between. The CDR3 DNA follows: TGTGCCAGCAGTTTTGGCACCTACAATGAGCAGTTCTTC. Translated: CASSFGTYNEQFF.

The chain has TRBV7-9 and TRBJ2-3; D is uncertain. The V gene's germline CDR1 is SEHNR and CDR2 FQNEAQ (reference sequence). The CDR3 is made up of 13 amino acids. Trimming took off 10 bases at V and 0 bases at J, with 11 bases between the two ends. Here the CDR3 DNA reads TGTGCCACCCCCCCCCATAGCACAGATACGCAGTATTTT. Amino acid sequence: CATPPHSTDTQYF.

In DNA form, the CDR3 reads TGCGCCAGCAGCCAAGATACCGGGGGCAAAAACATTCAGTACTTC. Amino acid sequence: CASSQDTGGKNIQYF. The chain recombines TRBV4-3 with TRBJ2-4; weak D call: TRBD2 (6 bases). The V gene lost 0 bases and the J gene lost 3 bases, with 9 bases spanning the gap. Germline V gives CDR1 LGHNA, CDR2 YSLEER. This CDR3 has 15 amino acids.

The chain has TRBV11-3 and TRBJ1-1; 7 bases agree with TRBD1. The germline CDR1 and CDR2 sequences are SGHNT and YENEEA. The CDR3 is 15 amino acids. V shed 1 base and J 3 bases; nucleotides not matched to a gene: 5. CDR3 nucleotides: TGTGCCAGCAGCTTAGGAGGGGGCGCTGACACTGAAGCTTTCTTT. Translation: CASSLGGGADTEAFF. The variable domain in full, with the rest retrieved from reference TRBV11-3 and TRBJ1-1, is EAGVVQSPRYKIIEKKQPVAFWCNPISGHNTLYWYLQNLGQGPELLIRYENEEAVDDSQLPKDRFSAERLKGVDSTLKIQPAELGDSAVYLCASSLGGGADTEAFFGQGTRLTVV.

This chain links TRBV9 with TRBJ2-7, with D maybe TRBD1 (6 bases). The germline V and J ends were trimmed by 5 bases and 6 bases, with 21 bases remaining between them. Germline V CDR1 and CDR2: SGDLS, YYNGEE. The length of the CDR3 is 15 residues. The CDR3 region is CASSVNRDTGTEQYF. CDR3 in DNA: TGTGCCAGCAGTGTTAACCGGGACACTGGCACCGAGCAGTACTTC.

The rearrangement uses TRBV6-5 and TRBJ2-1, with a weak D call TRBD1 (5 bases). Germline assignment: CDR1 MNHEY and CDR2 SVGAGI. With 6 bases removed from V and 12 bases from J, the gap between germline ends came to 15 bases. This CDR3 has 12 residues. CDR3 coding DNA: TGTGCCAGCAGCTCAGGGTTTCAAGCGCAGTTCTTC. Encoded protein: CASSSGFQAQFF.

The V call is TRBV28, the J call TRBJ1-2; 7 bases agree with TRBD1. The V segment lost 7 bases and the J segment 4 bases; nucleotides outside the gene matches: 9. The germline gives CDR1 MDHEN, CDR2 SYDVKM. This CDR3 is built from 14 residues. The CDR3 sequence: CASNEKTGTYGYTF. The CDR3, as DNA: TGTGCCAGCAACGAAAAGACAGGGACCTATGGCTACACCTTC.

In DNA, the CDR3 is TGTGCCACCAGTGATTTAGCCAGGGGCGAGCAGTACTTC. It specifies CATSDLARGEQYF. The genes are TRBV24-1 and TRBJ2-7, with a weak D call TRBD1 (6 bases). V gave up 1 base and J gave up 6 bases, with 9 bases separating them. The CDR3 totals 13 residues. CDR1 is KGHDR and CDR2 is SFDVKD in the germline V gene.

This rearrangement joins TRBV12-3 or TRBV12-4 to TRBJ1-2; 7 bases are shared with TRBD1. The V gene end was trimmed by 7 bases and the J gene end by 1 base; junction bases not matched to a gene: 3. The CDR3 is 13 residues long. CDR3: CASTGTVNYGYTF. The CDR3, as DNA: TGTGCCAGCACCGGGACAGTTAACTATGGCTACACCTTC.

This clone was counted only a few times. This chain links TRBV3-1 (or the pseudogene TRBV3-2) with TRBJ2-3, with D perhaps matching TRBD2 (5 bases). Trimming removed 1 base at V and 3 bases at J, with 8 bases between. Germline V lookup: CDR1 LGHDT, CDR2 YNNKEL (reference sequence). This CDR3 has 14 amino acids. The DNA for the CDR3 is TGTGCCAGCAGCCAAGGCGGGCCTACAGATACGCAGTATTTT. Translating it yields CASSQGGPTDTQYF.

The CDR3 reads CASSLDLGAGHYGYTF. The CDR3 DNA is TGTGCCAGCAGCTTAGACCTGGGAGCCGGTCACTATGGCTACACCTTC. The chain is built from TRBV7-8 and TRBJ1-2; the D is unclear. V dropped 1 base and J dropped 3 bases, with 15 bases sitting between them. Germline lookup yields CDR1 SGHVS and CDR2 FQNEAQ. This CDR3 is built from 16 residues. Using reference TRBV7-8 and TRBJ1-2 for the parts outside the CDR3, the full variable domain is GAGVSQSPRYKVAKRGQDVALRCDPISGHVSLFWYQQALGQGPEFLTYFQNEAQLDKSGLPSDRFFAERPEGSVSTLKIQRTQQEDSAVYLCASSLDLGAGHYGYTFGSGTRLTVV.

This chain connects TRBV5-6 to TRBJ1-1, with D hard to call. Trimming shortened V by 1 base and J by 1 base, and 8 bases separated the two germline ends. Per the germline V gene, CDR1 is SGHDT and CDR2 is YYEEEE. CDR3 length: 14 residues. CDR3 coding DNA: TGTGCCAGCAGCTTGTATCCGTGGAACACTGAAGCTTTCTTT. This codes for CASSLYPWNTEAFF.

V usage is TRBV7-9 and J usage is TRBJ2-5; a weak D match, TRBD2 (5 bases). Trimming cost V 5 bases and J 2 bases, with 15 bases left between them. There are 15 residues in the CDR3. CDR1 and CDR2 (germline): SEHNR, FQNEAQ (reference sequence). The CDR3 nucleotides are TGTGCCAGCAGCCCTAAGCGGCGGCTTCAAGAGACCCAGTACTTC. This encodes CASSPKRRLQETQYF.

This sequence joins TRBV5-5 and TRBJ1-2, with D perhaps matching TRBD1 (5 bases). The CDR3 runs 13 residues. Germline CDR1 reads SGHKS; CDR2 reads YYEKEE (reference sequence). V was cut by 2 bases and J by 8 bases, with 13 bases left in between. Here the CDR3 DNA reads TGTGCCAGCAGCTTAAAATCAGACAGCGGCTACACCTTC. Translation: CASSLKSDSGYTF.

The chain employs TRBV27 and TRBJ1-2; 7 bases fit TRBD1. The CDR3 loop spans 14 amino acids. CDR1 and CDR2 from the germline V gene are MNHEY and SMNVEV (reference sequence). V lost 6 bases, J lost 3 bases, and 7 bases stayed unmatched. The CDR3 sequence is CASRKDRDDYGYTF. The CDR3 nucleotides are TGTGCCAGCAGGAAAGACAGGGATGACTATGGCTACACCTTC.

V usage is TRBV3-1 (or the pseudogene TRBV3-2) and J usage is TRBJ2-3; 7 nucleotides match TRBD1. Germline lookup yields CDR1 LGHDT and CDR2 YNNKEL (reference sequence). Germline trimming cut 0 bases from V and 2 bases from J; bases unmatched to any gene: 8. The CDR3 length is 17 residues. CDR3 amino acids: CASSQDGAGGITDTQYF. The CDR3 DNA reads TGTGCCAGCAGCCAAGACGGGGCAGGGGGTATCACAGATACGCAGTATTTT.